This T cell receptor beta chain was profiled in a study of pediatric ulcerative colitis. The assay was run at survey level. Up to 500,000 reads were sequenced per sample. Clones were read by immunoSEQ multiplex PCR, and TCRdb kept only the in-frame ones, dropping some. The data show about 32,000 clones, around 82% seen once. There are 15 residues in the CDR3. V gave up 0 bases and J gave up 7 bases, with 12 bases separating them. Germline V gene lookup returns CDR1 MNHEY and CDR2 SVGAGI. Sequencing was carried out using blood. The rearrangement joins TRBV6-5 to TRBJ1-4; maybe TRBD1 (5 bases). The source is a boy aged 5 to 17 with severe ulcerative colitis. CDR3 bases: TGTGCCAGCAGTTACTCTGGGCAGGGTGGTGAAAAACTGTTTTTT. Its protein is CASSYSGQGGEKLFF.